The rows below give T cell receptor beta chains drawn from one sample of a study of control samples from healthy donors and cancer patients. Sequencing was performed with immunoSEQ multiplex PCR; in TCRdb, only in-frame clones are kept and a portion is missing. Seen here are approximately 58,000 clones, more than 70% observed once, and the top ten hold more than 9.5%. Source material: PBMCs. The receptors here all came from a woman aged 55-70 years with lung cancer. Both conserved end residues are part of each CDR3. D genes are given only for firm matches. The listing skips clone size in some rows; elsewhere it reads once, few, many or a size class.

v_gene	j_gene	abundance	d_gene	CDR3nt	CDR3aa
TRBV5-4	TRBJ1-3	NA	TRBD1	TGTGCCAGCAGCGAATGGGACAGACCCTCTGGAAACACCATATATTTT	CASSEWDRPSGNTIYF
TRBV18	TRBJ1-2	NA	NA	TGTGCCAGCTCACCACCGAGGGACTATGGCTACACCTTC	CASSPPRDYGYTF
TRBV7-9	TRBJ1-1	NA	TRBD1	TGTGCCAGCAGTGCAGACAGGGGCACTATTGAAGCTTTCTTT	CASSADRGTIEAFF
TRBV30	TRBJ1-1	once	NA	TGTGCCTGGAGTGTAGGGGGGAACACTGAAGCTTTCTTT	CAWSVGGNTEAFF
TRBV10-2	TRBJ2-2	NA	NA	TGCGCCAGCAGTGAGTCGGGAAACACCGGGGAGCTGTTTTTT	CASSESGNTGELFF
TRBV27	TRBJ2-2	NA	NA	TGTGCCACCACCTTCTACGGGGGGGAGCTGTTTTTT	CATTFYGGELFF
TRBV2	TRBJ2-2	NA	NA	TGTGCCAGCAGCCAAGGGGCAGGCGGGGAGCTGTTTTTT	CASSQGAGGELFF
TRBV6-1	TRBJ2-2	NA	NA	TGTGCCAGCAGTGAAGTAGTGGGACCAGGGGGGCCCGGGGAGCTGTTTTTT	CASSEVVGPGGPGELFF
TRBV9	TRBJ2-3	NA	TRBD2	TGTGCCAGCAGCGTTGGGAGGGGACGGGTCACAGATACGCAGTATTTT	CASSVGRGRVTDTQYF
TRBV7-9	TRBJ2-1	NA	NA	TGTGCCAGCAGCTCTCAGGGACCCAATGAGCAGTTCTTC	CASSSQGPNEQFF
TRBV7-9	TRBJ2-1	once	NA	TGTGCCAGCAGCGTCGCCGGGCCACCTTACAATGGGCGTGAGCAGTTCTTC	CASSVAGPPYNGREQFF
TRBV27	TRBJ1-5	NA	NA	TGTGCCAGCAGTTGGGAAAAACAGCCCCAGCATTTT	CASSWEKQPQHF
TRBV7-2	TRBJ2-2	NA	TRBD1	TGTGCCAGCAGCACGGGACAGTACACCGGGGAGCTGTTTTTT	CASSTGQYTGELFF
TRBV4-1	TRBJ1-2	NA	TRBD1	TGCGCCAGCAGCCAAGGGGCAGGGGGCATTGATGGCTACACCTTC	CASSQGAGGIDGYTF
TRBV5-1	TRBJ1-1	once	NA	TGCGCCAGCAGCTTGGGCGGGGTCTTGAACACTGAAGCTTTCTTT	CASSLGGVLNTEAFF
TRBV6-5	TRBJ1-1	NA	NA	TGTGCCAGCAGTTACTATATGGCGGGCAGGGCGAATGAAGCTTTCTTT	CASSYYMAGRANEAFF
TRBV4-2	TRBJ2-7	NA	NA	TGTGCCAGCAGCCAGCATGCCGGAATCGAGTCCTACGAGCAGTACTTC	CASSQHAGIESYEQYF
TRBV18	TRBJ2-2	NA	TRBD2	TGTGCCAGCTCACCACCGGCTGCTAGCGGGACCGGGGAGCTGTTTTTT	CASSPPAASGTGELFF
TRBV5-4	TRBJ2-7	NA	NA	TGTGCCAGCAGCTTGGAGGGCCCTTCCTACGAGCAGTACTTC	CASSLEGPSYEQYF
TRBV15	TRBJ1-5	NA	TRBD1	TGTGCCACCAGCACAGGACAGGGGCTCGGTCCGCCCCAACATTTT	CATSTGQGLGPPQHF
TRBV9	TRBJ2-7	NA	TRBD1	TGTGCCAGCAGCGTAGATTTGGGTGGGACAGGGGGCGAGCAGTACTTC	CASSVDLGGTGGEQYF
TRBV5-1	TRBJ2-2	once	NA	TGCGCCAGCAGCCCCCCGGGGGCCGGGGAGCTGTTTTTT	CASSPPGAGELFF
TRBV4-1	TRBJ2-1	NA	NA	TGCGCCAGCAGCCAAGATTTGGCGGGGACTTACAATGAGCAGTTCTTC	CASSQDLAGTYNEQFF
TRBV27	TRBJ1-1	NA	NA	TGTGCCAGCAGGTCTTTTAATGAGGGGTTGGTAGCTTTCTTT	CASRSFNEGLVAFF
TRBV7-2	TRBJ1-2	NA	NA	TGTGCCAGCAGCTCCGGGGCCTTCTATGGCTACACCTTC	CASSSGAFYGYTF
TRBV20-1	TRBJ1-4	NA	NA	TGCAGTGCTAGCACGCCCGGGAAACTGTTTTTT	CSASTPGKLFF
TRBV27	TRBJ1-2	NA	NA	TGTGCCAGCAGGTTTGGGATCCAAATGAATGGCTACACCTTC	CASRFGIQMNGYTF
TRBV5-1	TRBJ1-1	NA	TRBD1	TGCGCCAGCAGCACCGAACAGGGGGTCGTCACTGAAGCTTTCTTT	CASSTEQGVVTEAFF
TRBV3-1/TRBV3-2	TRBJ1-1	once	NA	TGTGCCAGCAGCCAAGGGGGGGGGAAAGCTTTCTTT	CASSQGGGKAFF
TRBV3-1/TRBV3-2	TRBJ2-2	NA	NA	TGTGCCAGCAGCCAAGATCCAGTTGGAGGGGGAGGCGGGGAGCTGTTTTTT	CASSQDPVGGGGGELFF
TRBV7-6	TRBJ2-6	once	NA	TGTGCCAGCAGCCCCCCAGAGGGGATCTCTGGGGCCAACGTCCTGACTTTC	CASSPPEGISGANVLTF
TRBV5-1	TRBJ1-2	NA	NA	TGCGCCAGCAGCTTGGAATTAGTGGGAGGCTACACCTTC	CASSLELVGGYTF
TRBV27	TRBJ1-2	few	NA	TGTGCCAGCACCCCCTGGGGGGCCTATGGCTACACCTTC	CASTPWGAYGYTF
TRBV2	TRBJ2-1	once	TRBD2	TGTGCCAGCAGGCTGTGGACTAGCGCATACAATGAGCAGTTCTTC	CASRLWTSAYNEQFF
TRBV6-5	TRBJ1-1	NA	NA	TGTGCCAGCAGTTACCGACAGACGAACACTGAAGCTTTCTTT	CASSYRQTNTEAFF
TRBV18	TRBJ2-2	NA	TRBD2	TGTGCCAGTCGACCGGGGGGGTCAACCGGGGAGCTGTTTTTT	CASRPGGSTGELFF
TRBV5-4	TRBJ1-4	NA	NA	TGTGCCAGCAGCTCCAGAGTCGCAACTAATGAAAAACTGTTTTTT	CASSSRVATNEKLFF
TRBV5-1	TRBJ1-1	NA	NA	TGCGCCAGCAGCGCCTACGGCGGAGGGGTGAACACTGAAGCTTTCTTT	CASSAYGGGVNTEAFF
TRBV29-1	TRBJ1-1	NA	TRBD1	TGCAGCGCGAGGACAGGGCGGGCCACTGAAGCTTTCTTT	CSARTGRATEAFF